The 26 T cell receptor beta chains below were found in one sample sequenced in a study of T cell responses to AZD1222 COVID-19 vaccine. Profiling relied on immunoSEQ multiplex PCR, and the TCRdb table lists in-frame clones only, not all of them. The sample yields about 120,000 clones, approximately 85% seen once. This specimen was peripheral blood, taken on day 0 of AZD1222 vaccination. The receptors were gathered from an adult in good health.

The chain employs TRBV5-6 and TRBJ1-4; D unclear. This CDR3 has 13 residues. The V end lost 4 bases, the J end lost 7 bases, and 11 bases lay between the germline ends. Germline loops: CDR1 SGHDT, CDR2 YYEEEE. CDR3 sequence: CASSAAVGEKLFF. CDR3 bases: TGTGCCAGCAGCGCCGCCGTCGGTGAAAAACTGTTTTTT. Full variable domain (missing parts from reference TRBV5-6 and TRBJ1-4): DAGVTQSPTHLIKTRGQQVTLRCSPKSGHDTVSWYQQALGQGPQFIFQYYEEEERQRGNFPDRFSGHQFPNYSSELNVNALLLGDSALYLCASSAAVGEKLFFGSGTQLSVL.

This clone was seen only once. The chain combines TRBV2 with TRBJ1-2; D call uncertain. The CDR3 spans 12 residues. The germline V and J ends were trimmed by 8 bases and 4 bases, with 11 bases remaining between them. Germline V lookup: CDR1 SNHLY, CDR2 FYNNEI. The CDR3 DNA is TGTGCCAGCTATGGGAAGGGCTATGGCTACACCTTC. It encodes CASYGKGYGYTF.

The chain uses TRBV7-2 and TRBJ1-5, with D tentatively TRBD1 (6 bases). CDR1 and CDR2 from the germline V gene are SGHTA and FQGNSA. Deletions cut 2 bases from V and 2 bases from J, with 10 bases between. CDR3 length: 15 amino acids. The CDR3 reads CASSLRGSGNQPQHF. The CDR3 DNA reads TGTGCCAGCAGCTTAAGGGGGTCGGGCAATCAGCCCCAGCATTTT.

There are a few counts of this clone. V and J are TRBV6-5 and TRBJ1-4; 8 nucleotides match TRBD1. V shed 5 bases and J 7 bases; nucleotides not matched to a gene: 6. The length of the CDR3 is 14 residues. Looked up from germline, CDR1 is MNHEY and CDR2 is SVGAGI. The CDR3 sequence: CASSPGTGFEKLFF. Here the CDR3 DNA reads TGTGCCAGCAGTCCGGGGACAGGTTTTGAAAAACTGTTTTTT.

This chain links TRBV2 with TRBJ2-4; 9 bases agree with TRBD1. CDR1 and CDR2 (germline): SNHLY, FYNNEI. V lost 7 bases and J lost 3; bases outside the gene matches: 4. The CDR3 has 14 residues. Written as DNA, the CDR3 is TGTGCCAGCAAAGAGGACAGGGGCAAAAACATTCAGTACTTC. This codes for CASKEDRGKNIQYF.

The chain couples TRBV11-2 to TRBJ1-6, with 10 bases fitting TRBD1. The CDR3 covers 16 residues. The V segment lost 5 bases and the J segment 5 bases; nucleotides outside the gene matches: 6. Germline V gene data show CDR1 as SGHAT and CDR2 as FQNNGV. This CDR3 is CASSPSTGGNNSPLHF. DNA for the CDR3: TGTGCCAGCAGCCCTTCGACAGGGGGCAATAATTCACCCCTCCACTTT.

This chain connects TRBV28 to TRBJ2-1, with D maybe TRBD1 (6 bases). The CDR3 runs to 16 residues. Germline lookup yields CDR1 MDHEN and CDR2 SYDVKM. V shed 6 bases and J shed 5 bases, with 20 bases lying between them. Here the CDR3 reads CASSHLLGRDNNEQFF. The CDR3 nucleotides read TGTGCCAGCAGCCACTTGCTTGGTAGGGACAACAATGAGCAGTTCTTC. The full variable domain, its missing parts supplied by reference TRBV28 and TRBJ2-1, is DVKVTQSSRYLVKRTGEKVFLECVQDMDHENMFWYRQDPGLGLRLIYFSYDVKMKEKGDIPEGYSVSREKKERFSLILESASTNQTSMYLCASSHLLGRDNNEQFFGPGTRLTVL.

The rearrangement uses TRBV11-2 and TRBJ1-6; D gene ambiguous. The CDR3 runs 16 residues. With 8 bases removed from V and 0 bases from J, the gap between germline ends came to 14 bases. Looked up from germline, CDR1 is SGHAT and CDR2 is FQNNGV. The CDR3, as DNA: TGTGCCAGCGGAAGGGCAGCGAGCTCCTATAATTCACCCCTCCACTTT. Translated: CASGRAASSYNSPLHF.

This clone was seen only once. The chain uses TRBV30 and TRBJ2-7; TRBD2 matches 7 bases. Germline CDR1 GTSNPN, CDR2 SVGIG (reference sequence). Trimming removed 0 bases from V and 3 bases from J; junction bases left unmatched: 17. The length of the CDR3 is 18 residues. Here the CDR3 DNA reads TGTGCCTGGAGTGTAAGGGTGGTAGGGGAGCGGGGATACTACGAGCAGTACTTC. This gives the protein CAWSVRVVGERGYYEQYF.

The chain is built from TRBV14 and TRBJ1-6; D not certain. The CDR3 is made up of 15 amino acids. V gave up 1 base and J gave up 9 bases, with 13 bases separating them. CDR1 is SGHDN, CDR2 FVKESK, per germline. The CDR3 is CASSQGRRAGSPLHF. The CDR3 DNA reads as TGTGCCAGCAGCCAAGGAAGGAGGGCCGGTTCACCCCTCCACTTT.

The gene calls are TRBV5-5 and TRBJ1-2, with a weak D call TRBD1 (6 bases). CDR1 and CDR2 (germline): SGHKS, YYEKEE (reference sequence). This CDR3 contains 15 residues. V lost 4 bases and J 7 bases, leaving 20 bases between the germline ends. CDR3 protein: CASSERQDAAVGYTF. CDR3 nucleotide sequence: TGTGCCAGCAGCGAACGACAGGACGCCGCTGTTGGCTACACCTTC. The full variable domain, rest sourced from reference TRBV5-5 and TRBJ1-2, is DAGVTQSPTHLIKTRGQQVTLRCSPISGHKSVSWYQQVLGQGPQFIFQYYEKEERGRGNFPDRFSARQFPNYSSELNVNALLLGDSALYLCASSERQDAAVGYTFGSGTRLTVV.

The chain is built from TRBV6-2 or TRBV6-3 and TRBJ2-1; D is unclear. The CDR3 covers 16 residues. The germline V and J ends were trimmed by 0 bases and 3 bases, with 12 bases remaining between them. In germline, CDR1 is MNHEY, CDR2 SVGEGT. CDR3 DNA sequence: TGTGCCAGCAGTTACTCCACAGCCTCCTACTACAATGAGCAGTTCTTC. This codes for CASSYSTASYYNEQFF.

The chain employs TRBV4-1 and TRBJ2-7, with D possibly TRBD2 on 5 matching bases. The V gene's germline CDR1 is MGHRA and CDR2 YSYEKL. V gave up 4 bases and J gave up 4 bases, with 17 bases separating them. The CDR3 is 15 residues long. The CDR3 DNA follows: TGCGCCAGCAGCCCGATATCGACGGGGAAATACGAGCAGTACTTC. Translation gives CASSPISTGKYEQYF.

Ten or more counts support this clone. V and J are TRBV4-1 and TRBJ2-1; 10 nucleotides agree with TRBD2. This CDR3 is 16 amino acids long. With V trimmed by 0 bases and J by 3 bases, 2 bases remained unmatched. CDR1 is MGHRA and CDR2 is YSYEKL in the germline V gene. The CDR3: CASSQEASGGYNEQFF. The CDR3 DNA follows: TGCGCCAGCAGCCAAGAGGCTAGCGGGGGCTACAATGAGCAGTTCTTC.

The genes are TRBV19 and TRBJ1-5; maybe TRBD1 (6 bases). The length of the CDR3 is 15 residues. Germline V gene lookup returns CDR1 LNHDA and CDR2 SQIVND (reference sequence). V lost 6 bases to trimming and J lost 2 bases, with 14 bases between them. The CDR3 sequence: CASRNREGGNQPQHF. CDR3 bases: TGTGCCAGTAGAAACAGGGAGGGTGGCAATCAGCCCCAGCATTTT.

This clone showed up just a few times. V usage is TRBV5-5 and J usage is TRBJ1-1; a possible D gene is TRBD1 (5 bases). Germline CDR1 SGHKS, CDR2 YYEKEE (reference sequence). Trimming pared 10 bases from V and 7 bases from J, leaving 32 bases between. The CDR3 extends over 17 amino acids. Here the CDR3 reads CASKQVGEKPFTGEAFF. The CDR3 region has the DNA TGTGCCTCCAAACAGGTGGGGGAAAAACCCTTTACGGGTGAAGCTTTCTTT. The full variable domain, completed using reference TRBV5-5 and TRBJ1-1, is DAGVTQSPTHLIKTRGQQVTLRCSPISGHKSVSWYQQVLGQGPQFIFQYYEKEERGRGNFPDRFSARQFPNYSSELNVNALLLGDSALYLCASKQVGEKPFTGEAFFGQGTRLTVV.

This rearrangement joins TRBV6-5 to TRBJ2-7, with D maybe TRBD1 (7 bases). Germline V gene lookup returns CDR1 MNHEY and CDR2 SVGAGI. Trimming pared 6 bases from V and 3 bases from J, leaving 15 bases between. CDR3 size: 14 residues. CDR3 amino acids: CASSGGGLNYEQYF. The CDR3 nucleotides read TGTGCCAGCAGCGGAGGGGGCTTAAACTACGAGCAGTACTTC.

The chain has TRBV28 and TRBJ1-6; D might be TRBD1 (6 bases). The CDR3 has 14 amino acids. Between the trimmed V and J ends, which lost 5 bases and 6 bases, there was a span of 11 bases. CDR1 is MDHEN, CDR2 SYDVKM, per germline. CDR3 region: CASSPGQSNSPLHF. For the CDR3, the DNA is TGTGCCAGCAGTCCCGGACAGAGTAATTCACCCCTCCACTTT.

J is TRBJ1-1 and V is TRBV30; D is ambiguous. CDR1 and CDR2 from the germline V gene are GTSNPN and SVGIG (reference sequence). This CDR3 contains 12 residues. Trimming removed 0 bases at V and 11 bases at J, with 13 bases between. The CDR3 is CAWSVTDVDAFF. The CDR3 DNA follows: TGTGCCTGGAGTGTAACGGACGTCGACGCTTTCTTT.

The chain uses TRBV6-1 and TRBJ2-5; D call uncertain. The CDR3 covers 13 residues. Between the trimmed V and J ends, which lost 3 bases and 7 bases, there was a span of 12 bases. Germline CDR1 and CDR2: MNHNS and SASEGT. The CDR3 nucleotides read TGTGCCAGCAGTGACCCTCCCCCCCCGACCCAGTACTTC. It is translated as CASSDPPPPTQYF.

This clone is medium-sized (0.01 to 0.1%). CDR3 coding DNA: TGTGCCAGCAGCGTTAGCGGGGGCCTCAAATACGAGCAGTACTTC. It encodes CASSVSGGLKYEQYF. This chain connects TRBV5-4 to TRBJ2-7, with 9 bases aligning to TRBD2. The CDR3 is made up of 15 amino acids. V gave up 4 bases and J gave up 4 bases; unmatched junction bases: 9. CDR1 SGHNT and CDR2 YYREEE come from the germline V gene (reference sequence). The variable domain in full, completed from reference TRBV5-4 and TRBJ2-7, reads ETGVTQSPTHLIKTRGQQVTLRCSSQSGHNTVSWYQQALGQGPQFIFQYYREEENGRGNFPPRFSGLQFPNYSSELNVNALELDDSALYLCASSVSGGLKYEQYFGPGTRLTVT.

The J gene is TRBJ1-2, the V gene TRBV7-8, with D perhaps matching TRBD1 (5 bases). V dropped 4 bases and J dropped 4 bases, with 16 bases sitting between them. This CDR3 has 15 residues. CDR1 is SGHVS and CDR2 is FQNEAQ in the germline V gene. The CDR3 spells CASSYKRGSGYGYTF. The DNA of the CDR3 is TGTGCCAGCAGCTATAAACGGGGCTCGGGCTATGGCTACACCTTC.

The rearrangement links TRBV28 to TRBJ1-3; no definite D call. The germline V gene encodes CDR1 MDHEN and CDR2 SYDVKM. Trimming cost V 6 bases and J 4 bases, with 10 bases left between them. The CDR3 is 13 amino acids. CDR3 DNA sequence: TGTGCCAGCAGGAAGGTACCAGGAAACACCATATATTTT. Its protein is CASRKVPGNTIYF.

The chain recombines TRBV5-6 with TRBJ2-5, with a weak D call TRBD1 (5 bases). Germline CDR1 SGHDT, CDR2 YYEEEE. The CDR3 is 13 amino acids. The germline V and J ends were trimmed by 5 bases and 1 base, with 9 bases remaining between them. CDR3 coding DNA: TGTGCCAGCAGTCCAGGGCCCCAAGAGACCCAGTACTTC. It yields the protein CASSPGPQETQYF.

The count of this clone is one. This sequence joins TRBV6-1 and TRBJ1-4; 8 bases map to TRBD1. This CDR3 has 14 residues. J was trimmed by 7 bases and V by 1 base; bases with no gene match: 2. Germline V lookup: CDR1 MNHNS, CDR2 SASEGT. Here the CDR3 reads CASSEGQGFEKLFF. DNA for the CDR3: TGTGCCAGCAGTGAAGGACAGGGGTTTGAAAAACTGTTTTTT.

The chain links TRBV5-6 to TRBJ2-3; 9 nucleotides match TRBD2. The CDR3 sequence is 15 residues long. Germline V gives CDR1 SGHDT, CDR2 YYEEEE. The junction had 8 bases not matched to a gene; V was cut back by 5 bases and J by 4 bases. The CDR3 loop reads CASRNSGGNPDTQYF. The DNA of the CDR3 is TGTGCCAGCAGAAACAGCGGGGGGAACCCAGATACGCAGTATTTT.